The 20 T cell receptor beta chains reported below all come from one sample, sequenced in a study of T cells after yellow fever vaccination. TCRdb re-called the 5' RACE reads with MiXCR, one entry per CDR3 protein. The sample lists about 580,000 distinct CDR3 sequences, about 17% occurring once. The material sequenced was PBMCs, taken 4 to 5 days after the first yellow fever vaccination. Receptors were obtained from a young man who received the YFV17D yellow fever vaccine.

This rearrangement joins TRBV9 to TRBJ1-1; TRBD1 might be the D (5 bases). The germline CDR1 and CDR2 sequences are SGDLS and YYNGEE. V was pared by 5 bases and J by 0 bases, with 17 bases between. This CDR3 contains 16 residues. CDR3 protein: CASSFIGEGVNTEAFF. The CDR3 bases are TGTGCCAGCAGTTTTATAGGGGAAGGCGTGAACACTGAAGCTTTCTTT.

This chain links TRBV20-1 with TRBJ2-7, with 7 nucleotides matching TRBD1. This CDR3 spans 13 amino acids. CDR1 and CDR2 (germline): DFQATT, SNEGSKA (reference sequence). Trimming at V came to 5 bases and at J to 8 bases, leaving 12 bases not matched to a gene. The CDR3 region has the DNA TGCAGTGCTCGACCTCGACAGGGAAGTAAGCAGTACGTC. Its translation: CSARPRQGSKQYV.

The CDR3 bases are TGTGCCAGCAGCTCCCAACTCGGAGGGGGGTTCACAGATACGCAGTATTTT. It is translated as CASSSQLGGGFTDTQYF. The J gene is TRBJ2-3, the V gene TRBV11-2; D possibly uses TRBD1 or TRBD2 (6 bases each). There are 17 residues in the CDR3. With 4 bases removed from V and 2 bases from J, the gap between germline ends came to 19 bases. CDR1 is SGHAT and CDR2 is FQNNGV in the germline V gene.

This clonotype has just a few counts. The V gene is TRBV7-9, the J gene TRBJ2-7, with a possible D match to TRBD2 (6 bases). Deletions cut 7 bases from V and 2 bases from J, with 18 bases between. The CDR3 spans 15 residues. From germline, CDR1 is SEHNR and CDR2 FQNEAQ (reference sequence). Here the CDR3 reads CASTMGTLAAYEQYF. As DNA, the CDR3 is TGTGCCAGCACGATGGGGACTCTAGCCGCCTACGAGCAGTACTTC.

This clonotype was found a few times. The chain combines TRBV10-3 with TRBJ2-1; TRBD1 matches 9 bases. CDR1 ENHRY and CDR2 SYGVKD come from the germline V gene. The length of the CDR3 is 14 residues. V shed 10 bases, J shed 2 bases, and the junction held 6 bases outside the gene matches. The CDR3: CATKTGGAYNEQFF. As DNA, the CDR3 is TGTGCCACCAAGACAGGGGGTGCCTACAATGAGCAGTTCTTC.

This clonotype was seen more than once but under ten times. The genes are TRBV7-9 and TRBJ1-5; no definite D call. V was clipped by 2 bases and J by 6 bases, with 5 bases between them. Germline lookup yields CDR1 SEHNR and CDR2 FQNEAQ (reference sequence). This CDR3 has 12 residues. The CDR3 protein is CASSLYLQPQHF. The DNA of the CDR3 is TGTGCCAGCAGCTTATACCTTCAGCCCCAGCATTTT.

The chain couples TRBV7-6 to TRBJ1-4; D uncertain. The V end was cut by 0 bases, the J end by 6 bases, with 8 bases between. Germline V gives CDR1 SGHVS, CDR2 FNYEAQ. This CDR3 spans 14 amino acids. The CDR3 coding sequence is TGTGCCAGCAGCTTAGCCCCATCCGATGAAAAACTGTTTTTT. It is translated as CASSLAPSDEKLFF.

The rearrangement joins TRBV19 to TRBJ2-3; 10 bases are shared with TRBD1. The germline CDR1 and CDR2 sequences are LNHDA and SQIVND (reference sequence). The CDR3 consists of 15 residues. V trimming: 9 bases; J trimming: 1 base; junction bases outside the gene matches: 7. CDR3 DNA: TGTGCCAGCACCGACAGGGGGCTCGGCACAGATACGCAGTATTTT. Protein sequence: CASTDRGLGTDTQYF.

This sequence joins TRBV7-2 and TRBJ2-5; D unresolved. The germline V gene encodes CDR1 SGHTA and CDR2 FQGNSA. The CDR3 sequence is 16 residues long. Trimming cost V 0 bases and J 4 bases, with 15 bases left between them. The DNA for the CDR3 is TGTGCCAGCAGCTTAGCGCCCTTAGCATCACCAGAGACCCAGTACTTC. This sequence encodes CASSLAPLASPETQYF.

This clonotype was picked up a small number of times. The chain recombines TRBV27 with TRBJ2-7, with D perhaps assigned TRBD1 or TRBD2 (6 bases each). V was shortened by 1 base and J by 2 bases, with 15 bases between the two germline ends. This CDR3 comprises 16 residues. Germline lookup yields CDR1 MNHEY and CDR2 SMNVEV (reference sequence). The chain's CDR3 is CASSLWGRGAAYEQYF. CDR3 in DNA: TGTGCCAGCAGTTTATGGGGAAGGGGGGCCGCCTACGAGCAGTACTTC.

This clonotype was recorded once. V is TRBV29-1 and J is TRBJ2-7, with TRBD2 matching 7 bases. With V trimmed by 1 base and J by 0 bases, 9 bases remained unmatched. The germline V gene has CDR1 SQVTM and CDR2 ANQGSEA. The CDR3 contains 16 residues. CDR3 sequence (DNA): TGCAGCGTTGAAGTTGGGGAGGGACGGAGCTCCTACGAGCAGTACGTC. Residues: CSVEVGEGRSSYEQYV.

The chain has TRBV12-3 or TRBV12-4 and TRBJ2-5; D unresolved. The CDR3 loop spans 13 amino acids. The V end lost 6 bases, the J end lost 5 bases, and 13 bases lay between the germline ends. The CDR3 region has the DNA TGTGCCAGCAGCAATGTCATGCTTGAGACCCAGTACTTC. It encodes CASSNVMLETQYF.

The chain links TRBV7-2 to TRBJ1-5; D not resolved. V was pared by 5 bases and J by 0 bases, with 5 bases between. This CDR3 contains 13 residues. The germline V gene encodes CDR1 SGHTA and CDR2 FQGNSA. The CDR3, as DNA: TGTGCCAGCAGCCATTATAGCAATCAGCCCCAGCATTTT. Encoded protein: CASSHYSNQPQHF.

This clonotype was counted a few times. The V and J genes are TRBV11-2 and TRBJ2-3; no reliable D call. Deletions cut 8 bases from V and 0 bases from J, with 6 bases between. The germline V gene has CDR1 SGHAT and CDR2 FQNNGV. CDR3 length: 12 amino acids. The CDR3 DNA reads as TGTGCCAGCTTTCAGAGCACAGATACGCAGTATTTT. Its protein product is CASFQSTDTQYF. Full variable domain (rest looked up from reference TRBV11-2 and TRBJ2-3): EAGVAQSPRYKIIEKRQSVAFWCNPISGHATLYWYQQILGQGPKLLIQFQNNGVVDDSQLPKDRFSAERLKGVDSTLKIQPAKLEDSAVYLCASFQSTDTQYFGPGTRLTVL.

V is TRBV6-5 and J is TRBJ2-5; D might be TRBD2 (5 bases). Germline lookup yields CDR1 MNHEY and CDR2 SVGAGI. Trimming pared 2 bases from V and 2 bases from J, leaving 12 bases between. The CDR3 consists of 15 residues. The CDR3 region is CASSYEPRGQETQYF. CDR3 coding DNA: TGTGCCAGCAGTTACGAACCACGGGGTCAAGAGACCCAGTACTTC.

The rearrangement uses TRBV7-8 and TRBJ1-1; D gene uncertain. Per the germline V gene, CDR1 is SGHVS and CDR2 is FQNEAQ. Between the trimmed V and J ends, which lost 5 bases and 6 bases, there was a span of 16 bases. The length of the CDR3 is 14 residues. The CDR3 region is CASSPLAAAAEAFF. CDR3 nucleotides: TGTGCCAGCAGCCCTCTCGCGGCAGCAGCTGAAGCTTTCTTT.

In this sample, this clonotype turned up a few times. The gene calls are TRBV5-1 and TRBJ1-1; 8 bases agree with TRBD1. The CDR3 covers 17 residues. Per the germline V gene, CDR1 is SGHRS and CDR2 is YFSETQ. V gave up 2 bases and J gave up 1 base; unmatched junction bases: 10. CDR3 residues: CASSFGGSGGPNTEAFF. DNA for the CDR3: TGCGCCAGCAGCTTCGGAGGGTCAGGGGGCCCGAACACTGAAGCTTTCTTT.

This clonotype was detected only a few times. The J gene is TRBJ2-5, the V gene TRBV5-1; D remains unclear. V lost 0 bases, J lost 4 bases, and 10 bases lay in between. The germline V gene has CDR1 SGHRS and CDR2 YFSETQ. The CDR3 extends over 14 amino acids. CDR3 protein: CASSLEQPGETQYF. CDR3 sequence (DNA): TGCGCCAGCAGCTTGGAACAGCCTGGAGAGACCCAGTACTTC.

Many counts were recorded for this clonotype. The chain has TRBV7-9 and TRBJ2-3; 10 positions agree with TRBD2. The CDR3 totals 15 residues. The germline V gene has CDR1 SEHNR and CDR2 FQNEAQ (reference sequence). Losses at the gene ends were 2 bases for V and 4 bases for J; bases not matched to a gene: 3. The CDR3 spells CASSLTSGAPDTQYF. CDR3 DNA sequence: TGTGCCAGCAGCTTAACTAGCGGGGCGCCAGATACGCAGTATTTT.

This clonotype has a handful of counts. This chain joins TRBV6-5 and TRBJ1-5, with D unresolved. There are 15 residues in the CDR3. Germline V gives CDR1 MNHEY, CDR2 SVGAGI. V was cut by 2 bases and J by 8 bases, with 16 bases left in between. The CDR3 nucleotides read TGTGCCAGCAGTTACGGGCCCTCTAGCCTCGAGCCCCAGCATTTT. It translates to CASSYGPSSLEPQHF.